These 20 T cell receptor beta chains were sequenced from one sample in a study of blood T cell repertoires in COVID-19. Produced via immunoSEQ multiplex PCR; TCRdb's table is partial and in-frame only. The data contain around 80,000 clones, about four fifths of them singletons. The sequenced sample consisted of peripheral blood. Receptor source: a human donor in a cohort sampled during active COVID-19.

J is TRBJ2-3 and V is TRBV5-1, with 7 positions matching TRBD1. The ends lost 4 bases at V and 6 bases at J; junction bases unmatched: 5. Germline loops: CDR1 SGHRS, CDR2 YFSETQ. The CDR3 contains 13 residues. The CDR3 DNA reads TGCGCCAGCAGCCTTACAGGGGAGGATACGCAGTATTTT. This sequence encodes CASSLTGEDTQYF. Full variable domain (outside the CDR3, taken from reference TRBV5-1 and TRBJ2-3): KAGVTQTPRYLIKTRGQQVTLSCSPISGHRSVSWYQQTPGQGLQFLFEYFSETQRNKGNFPGRFSGRQFSNSRSEMNVSTLELGDSALYLCASSLTGEDTQYFGPGTRLTVL.

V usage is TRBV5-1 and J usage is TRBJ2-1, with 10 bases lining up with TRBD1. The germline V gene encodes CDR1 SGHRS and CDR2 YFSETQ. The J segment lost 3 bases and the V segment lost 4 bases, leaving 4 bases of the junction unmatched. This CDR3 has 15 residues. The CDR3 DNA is TGCGCCAGCAGCCAAGGGACAGGGGACTACAATGAGCAGTTCTTC. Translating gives CASSQGTGDYNEQFF. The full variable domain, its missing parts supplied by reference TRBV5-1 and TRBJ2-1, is KAGVTQTPRYLIKTRGQQVTLSCSPISGHRSVSWYQQTPGQGLQFLFEYFSETQRNKGNFPGRFSGRQFSNSRSEMNVSTLELGDSALYLCASSQGTGDYNEQFFGPGTRLTVL.

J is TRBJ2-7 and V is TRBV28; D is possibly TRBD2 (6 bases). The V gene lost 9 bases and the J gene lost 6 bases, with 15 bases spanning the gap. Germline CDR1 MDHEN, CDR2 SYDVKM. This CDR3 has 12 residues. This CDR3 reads CASATSKVEQYF. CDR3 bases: TGTGCCAGTGCGACTAGTAAGGTCGAGCAGTACTTC.

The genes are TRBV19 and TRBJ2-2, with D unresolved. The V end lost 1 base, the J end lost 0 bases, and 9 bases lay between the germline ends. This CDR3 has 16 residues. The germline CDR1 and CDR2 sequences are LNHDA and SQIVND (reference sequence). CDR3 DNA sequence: TGTGCCAGTAGTATAGGGCCGTTCGCGAACACCGGGGAGCTGTTTTTT. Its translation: CASSIGPFANTGELFF. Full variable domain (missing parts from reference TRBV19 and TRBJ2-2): DGGITQSPKYLFRKEGQNVTLSCEQNLNHDAMYWYRQDPGQGLRLIYYSQIVNDFQKGDIAEGYSVSREKKESFPLTVTSAQKNPTAFYLCASSIGPFANTGELFFGEGSRLTVL.

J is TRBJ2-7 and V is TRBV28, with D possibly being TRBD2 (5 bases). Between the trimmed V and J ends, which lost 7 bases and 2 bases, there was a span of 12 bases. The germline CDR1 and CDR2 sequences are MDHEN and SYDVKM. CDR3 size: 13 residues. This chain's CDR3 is CASNGLIAYEQYF. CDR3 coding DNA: TGTGCCAGCAATGGACTCATAGCCTACGAGCAGTACTTC.

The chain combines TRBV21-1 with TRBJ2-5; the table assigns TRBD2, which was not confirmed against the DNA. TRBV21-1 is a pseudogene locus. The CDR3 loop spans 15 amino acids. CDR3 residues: CASSIDGRLAGTQYF. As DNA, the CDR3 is TGTGCCAGCAGCATTGACGGGCGGCTAGCCGGGACCCAGTACTTC.

Here the CDR3 DNA reads TGCAGCGTCCCTGGACTAGCGGGAGGGGGCGAGCAGTACTTC. It specifies CSVPGLAGGGEQYF. This chain joins TRBV29-1 and TRBJ2-7; 15 nucleotides align to TRBD2. Losses at the gene ends were 6 bases for V and 6 bases for J; bases not matched to a gene: 6. Germline lookup yields CDR1 SQVTM and CDR2 ANQGSEA. This CDR3 comprises 14 residues.

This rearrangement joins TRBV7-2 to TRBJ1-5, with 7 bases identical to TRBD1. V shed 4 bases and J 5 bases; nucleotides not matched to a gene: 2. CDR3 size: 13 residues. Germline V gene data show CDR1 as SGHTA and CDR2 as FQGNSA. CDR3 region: CASSSGGYQPQHF. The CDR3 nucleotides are TGTGCCAGCAGCTCAGGGGGGTATCAGCCCCAGCATTTT.

The CDR3 DNA reads as TGCGCCAGCAGCTTGGCCGGGGTACAAGATACGCAGTATTTT. Encoded protein: CASSLAGVQDTQYF. The genes are TRBV5-1 and TRBJ2-3, with a weak D call TRBD2 (5 bases). CDR1 SGHRS and CDR2 YFSETQ come from the germline V gene. This CDR3 region has 14 residues. V was shortened by 0 bases and J by 5 bases, with 10 bases between the two germline ends.

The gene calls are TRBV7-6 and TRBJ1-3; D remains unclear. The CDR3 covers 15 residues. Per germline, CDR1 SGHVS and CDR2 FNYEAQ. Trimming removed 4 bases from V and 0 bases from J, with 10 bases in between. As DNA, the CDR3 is TGTGCCAGCAGCTCCTCGCGCCCCTCTGGAAACACCATATATTTT. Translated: CASSSSRPSGNTIYF.

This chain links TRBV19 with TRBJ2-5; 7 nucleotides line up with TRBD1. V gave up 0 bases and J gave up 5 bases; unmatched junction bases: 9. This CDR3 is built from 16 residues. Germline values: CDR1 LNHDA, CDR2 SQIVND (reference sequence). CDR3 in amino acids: CASSIDRTGAGETQYF. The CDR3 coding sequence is TGTGCCAGTAGTATAGATCGAACAGGGGCGGGCGAGACCCAGTACTTC.

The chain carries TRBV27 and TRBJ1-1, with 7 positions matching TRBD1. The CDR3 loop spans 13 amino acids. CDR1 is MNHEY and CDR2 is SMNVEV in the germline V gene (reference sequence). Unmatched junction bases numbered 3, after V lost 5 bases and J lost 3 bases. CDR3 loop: CASSGDSDTEAFF. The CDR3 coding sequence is TGTGCCAGCAGTGGGGACAGTGACACTGAAGCTTTCTTT.

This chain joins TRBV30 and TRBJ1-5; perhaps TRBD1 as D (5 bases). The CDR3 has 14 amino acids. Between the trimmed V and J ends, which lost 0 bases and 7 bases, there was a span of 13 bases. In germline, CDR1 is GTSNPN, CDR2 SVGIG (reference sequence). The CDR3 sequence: CAWSVAGRDQPQHF. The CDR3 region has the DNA TGTGCCTGGAGTGTAGCGGGTCGGGACCAGCCCCAGCATTTT.

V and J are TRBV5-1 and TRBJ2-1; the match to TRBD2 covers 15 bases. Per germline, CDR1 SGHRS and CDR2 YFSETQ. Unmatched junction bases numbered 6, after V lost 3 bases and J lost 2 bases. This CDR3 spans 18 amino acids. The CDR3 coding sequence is TGCGCCAGCAGCTCTGGACTAGCGGGAGGGGGGGCCTACAATGAGCAGTTCTTC. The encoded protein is CASSSGLAGGGAYNEQFF.

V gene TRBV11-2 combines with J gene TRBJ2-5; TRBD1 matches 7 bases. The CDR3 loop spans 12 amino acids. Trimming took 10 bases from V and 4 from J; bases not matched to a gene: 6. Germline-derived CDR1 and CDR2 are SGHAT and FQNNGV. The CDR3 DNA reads TGTGCCATACAGGGGTTTGGAGAGACCCAGTACTTC. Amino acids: CAIQGFGETQYF. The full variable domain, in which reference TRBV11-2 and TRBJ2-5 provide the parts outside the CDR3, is EAGVAQSPRYKIIEKRQSVAFWCNPISGHATLYWYQQILGQGPKLLIQFQNNGVVDDSQLPKDRFSAERLKGVDSTLKIQPAKLEDSAVYLCAIQGFGETQYFGPGTRLLVL.

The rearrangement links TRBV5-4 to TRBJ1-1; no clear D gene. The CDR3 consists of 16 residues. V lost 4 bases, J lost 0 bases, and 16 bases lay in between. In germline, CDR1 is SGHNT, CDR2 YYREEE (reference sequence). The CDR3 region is CASSPKPGSMNTEAFF. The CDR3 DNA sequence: TGTGCCAGCAGCCCGAAACCCGGGAGCATGAACACTGAAGCTTTCTTT.

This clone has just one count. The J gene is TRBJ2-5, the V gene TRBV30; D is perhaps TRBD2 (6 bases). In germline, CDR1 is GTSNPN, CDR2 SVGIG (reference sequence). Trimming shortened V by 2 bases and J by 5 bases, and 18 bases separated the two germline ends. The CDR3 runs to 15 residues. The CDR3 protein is CAWSLFGRGSETQYF. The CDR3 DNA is TGTGCCTGGAGTCTTTTCGGTCGGGGGAGTGAGACCCAGTACTTC.

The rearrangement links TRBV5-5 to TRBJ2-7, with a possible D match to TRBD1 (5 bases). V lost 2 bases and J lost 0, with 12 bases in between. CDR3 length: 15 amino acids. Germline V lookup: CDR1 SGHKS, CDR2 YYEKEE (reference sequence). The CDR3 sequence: CASSLTGRDSYEQYF. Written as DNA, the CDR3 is TGTGCCAGCAGCTTAACAGGACGAGACTCCTACGAGCAGTACTTC.

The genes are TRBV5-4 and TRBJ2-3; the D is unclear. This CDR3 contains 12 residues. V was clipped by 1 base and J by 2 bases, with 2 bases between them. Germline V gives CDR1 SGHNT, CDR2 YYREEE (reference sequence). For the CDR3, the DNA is TGTGCCAGCAGCTTGCTCACAGATACGCAGTATTTT. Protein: CASSLLTDTQYF. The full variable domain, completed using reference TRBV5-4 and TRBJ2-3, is ETGVTQSPTHLIKTRGQQVTLRCSSQSGHNTVSWYQQALGQGPQFIFQYYREEENGRGNFPPRFSGLQFPNYSSELNVNALELDDSALYLCASSLLTDTQYFGPGTRLTVL.

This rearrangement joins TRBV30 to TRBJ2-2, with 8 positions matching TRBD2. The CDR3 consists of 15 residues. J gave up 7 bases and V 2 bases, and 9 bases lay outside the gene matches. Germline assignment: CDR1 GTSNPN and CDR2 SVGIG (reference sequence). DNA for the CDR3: TGTGCCTGGAGTTTCAGGACTAGCCGTTTCGGGGAGCTGTTTTTT. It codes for CAWSFRTSRFGELFF. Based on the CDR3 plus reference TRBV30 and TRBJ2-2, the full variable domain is SQTIHQWPATLVQPVGSPLSLECTVEGTSNPNLYWYRQAAGRGLQLLFYSVGIGQISSEVPQNLSASRPQDRQFILSSKKLLLSDSGFYLCAWSFRTSRFGELFFGEGSRLTVL.